The rows below give T cell receptor beta chains drawn from one sample of a study of cytomegalovirus exposure and HLA in healthy donors. Only in-frame clones appear in the TCRdb table, and some are missing; sequencing was by immunoSEQ multiplex PCR. The sample includes some 200,000 clones, nearly 80% of them seen just once. Sample: PBMCs. Source of these receptors: a female donor in good health and CMV-seronegative. The CDR3 runs from the conserved cysteine through the conserved F or W. D genes are given only for firm matches. A row's size may be missing; if present it is once, few, many or a size class.

>TRBV9|NA|TRBJ1-5|NA
CASSPREGSNQPQHF
TGTGCCAGCAGCCCTCGGGAGGGTAGCAATCAGCCCCAGCATTTT
>TRBV5-1|TRBD1|TRBJ2-7|NA
CASSWTTGGNYEQYF
TGCGCCAGCAGCTGGACGACAGGGGGCAACTACGAGCAGTACTTC
>TRBV11-2|NA|TRBJ1-3|NA
CASSFGAGNTIYF
TGTGCCAGCAGCTTTGGAGCGGGAAACACCATATATTTT
>TRBV19|NA|TRBJ2-2|NA
CASSIDRLNTGELFF
TGTGCCAGTAGTATAGATAGATTGAACACCGGGGAGCTGTTTTTT
>TRBV7-8|TRBD2|TRBJ2-1|NA
CASSLASGGGYNEQFF
TGTGCCAGCAGCTTAGCCTCGGGGGGAGGGTACAATGAGCAGTTCTTC
>TRBV25-1|NA|TRBJ2-7|once
CASSESFVCYEQYF
TGTGCCAGCAGTGAATCCTTCGTATGCTACGAGCAGTACTTC
>TRBV9|TRBD2|TRBJ2-7|NA
CASSVAGGHYEQYF
TGTGCCAGCAGCGTGGCGGGGGGCCACTACGAGCAGTACTTC
>TRBV7-2|TRBD2|TRBJ2-7|NA
CASSLGLAGFYEQYF
TGTGCCAGCAGCTTAGGGCTAGCGGGGTTCTACGAGCAGTACTTC
>TRBV11-3|NA|TRBJ1-1|NA
CASSLGGENTEAFF
TGTGCCAGCAGCCTGGGGGGGGAGAACACTGAAGCTTTCTTT
>TRBV5-6|TRBD2|TRBJ2-5|NA
CASSRGPSGSQETQYF
TGTGCCAGCAGCCGCGGGCCTAGCGGGTCCCAAGAGACCCAGTACTTC
>TRBV15|NA|TRBJ2-3|NA
CATSNRLYTDTQYF
TGTGCCACCAGTAACAGGCTTTACACAGATACGCAGTATTTT
>TRBV18|NA|TRBJ2-1|once
CASSPSIYNEQFF
TGTGCCAGCTCACCCTCTATCTACAATGAGCAGTTCTTC